The source of this T cell receptor beta chain is a study of T cells after yellow fever vaccination. Study at large: When fractions had low cell numbers, they were prepared with SMART-Seq v4 Ultra Low Input.

TCRdb recomputed calls from the 5' RACE reads with MiXCR, one row per CDR3 protein. The sample shows approximately 550,000 distinct CDR3 sequences, roughly 12% of them seen only once. This clonotype was counted between two and nine times. The CDR3 spans 16 residues. Trimming removed 5 bases from V and 6 bases from J; junction bases left unmatched: 12. Sequencing was performed on PBMCs, taken on the day of the yellow fever booster vaccination. This sequence originates from a man aged 25 to 40 who received the YFV17D yellow fever vaccine. This chain uses TRBV12-3 or TRBV12-4 with TRBJ2-1; 8 bases agree with TRBD2. CDR3 bases: TGTGCCAGCAGTACGAGACTAGCGAGAGACGGCAATGAGCAGTTCTTC. Its protein is CASSTRLARDGNEQFF.